This T cell receptor (beta chain) was identified in a study of cytomegalovirus exposure and HLA in healthy donors. Study summary: Later analysis reported that the 110 or so validation repertoires shared the platform of the approximately 670 first-cohort repertoires. Study-wide findings and caveats: Reports described diagnosis of cytomegalovirus status by the classifier as highly specific and sensitive. Associated with cytomegalovirus, according to the listing, were 164 TCR beta chains. In vitro data verified a few CMV-associated chains as specific for CMV antigens.

The sample holds a few counts of this clone. Antigen specificity is unknown. Only in-frame clones appear in the TCRdb table, and some are missing; sequencing was by immunoSEQ multiplex PCR. The repertoire holds about 98,000 clones, roughly 87% seen once, with 5.5% to 7% in the top ten. The germline V and J ends were trimmed by 3 bases and 2 bases, with 14 bases remaining between them. CDR1 and CDR2 from the germline V gene are MGHDK and SYGVNS. This CDR3 has 16 residues. The TCR originated in a man between 18 and 35 years old in good health and CMV-seropositive. This chain connects TRBV25-1 to TRBJ1-3; no firm D call. Sequenced input: PBMCs. The CDR3 sequence is CASSDHGSLTGNTIYF. DNA of the CDR3: TGTGCCAGCAGTGATCACGGGAGTCTTACTGGAAACACCATATATTTT.